The TCR beta chain described here comes from a study of cytomegalovirus exposure and HLA in healthy donors. Study summary: Counted in an early data release were approximately 80 million unique TCRs from HLA-typed donors.

CDR1 is LGHNT and CDR2 is FRNRAP in the germline V gene. The CDR3 contains 12 residues. Trimming took 5 bases from V and 9 from J, leaving 13 bases between them. Study-wide points: It was only CMV serostatus that was available as immune exposure information. Highly shared sequence variants in one cluster were likely a sequencing artifact. Certain indistinguishable V segments, among them TRBV6-2 and TRBV6-3, were excluded.

This clone was observed a few times. What it recognizes is unknown. The PCR ran on 60 Vbeta and 13 Jbeta primers. Repertoires were generated with immunoSEQ multiplex PCR, while TCRdb's copy carries only in-frame clones and drops some. Altogether roughly 120,000 clones are present, just under 75% being singletons, with the ten largest covering 4.5% to 5%. This sequence originates from a man aged 55 to 70 in good health and CMV-seropositive. The sequenced sample consisted of PBMCs. The chain combines TRBV12-5 with TRBJ1-2; possible D gene TRBD1, 5 bases. The CDR3 sequence: CASGGSGYSYTF. CDR3 nucleotides: TGTGCTAGTGGTGGATCAGGGTACAGCTACACCTTC.